These T cell receptor beta chains were read from a single sample in a study of T cell changes during pregnancy in multiple sclerosis. The protocol was immunoSEQ multiplex PCR, while the TCRdb copy is restricted to in-frame clones and leaves out a portion. The sample consists of about 38,000 clones, roughly 89% of them appearing once. Sequenced here: CD8+ T cells from peripheral blood mononuclear cells, sampled in the second trimester of pregnancy. Receptor source: a female donor with multiple sclerosis, enrolled in a pregnancy study. The CDR3 runs from the conserved cysteine through the conserved F or W. D genes are given only for firm matches. Clone size is not always given. Where it is, it says once, few, many or a class for expanded clones.

J gene | D gene | V gene | clone size | CDR3 protein | CDR3 DNA
TRBJ1-2 | - | TRBV27 | - | CASSAQQGRTYTF | TGTGCCAGCAGTGCCCAACAGGGTAGGACTTACACCTTC
TRBJ2-7 | - | TRBV19 | - | CASSMGEVSYEQYF | TGTGCCAGTAGTATGGGGGAGGTGAGCTACGAGCAGTACTTC
TRBJ1-1 | - | TRBV2 | - | CASSEVGGTEAFF | TGTGCCAGCAGTGAAGTGGGAGGCACTGAAGCTTTCTTT
TRBJ2-7 | - | TRBV29-1 | - | CSVEVADYEQYF | TGCAGCGTTGAAGTAGCAGACTACGAGCAGTACTTC
TRBJ2-5 | TRBD2 | TRBV6-5 | - | CASRSGGGETQYF | TGTGCCAGCAGGAGCGGGGGGGGAGAGACCCAGTACTTC
TRBJ1-1 | - | TRBV6-1 | - | CASSDAGRLNTEAFF | TGTGCCAGCAGTGACGCGGGGAGGCTGAACACTGAAGCTTTCTTT
TRBJ1-2 | TRBD1 | TRBV27 | once | CASSLSAGLQGRASLGGYTF | TGTGCCAGCAGTTTATCGGCGGGATTACAGGGGCGCGCGAGTCTTGGTGGCTACACCTTC
TRBJ1-1 | - | TRBV6-5 | - | CASSYGDSNTEAFF | TGTGCCAGCAGTTACGGGGACTCCAACACTGAAGCTTTCTTT
TRBJ2-3 | TRBD2 | TRBV12-5 | - | CASADQRGGTDTQYF | TGTGCTAGTGCCGATCAGCGGGGGGGCACAGATACGCAGTATTTT
TRBJ2-3 | - | TRBV5-4 | - | CASSSRDTQYF | TGTGCCAGCAGCTCCCGAGATACGCAGTATTTT
TRBJ1-1 | - | TRBV6-1 | - | CASSGGTMNTEAFF | TGTGCCAGCAGTGGGGGCACCATGAACACTGAAGCTTTCTTT
TRBJ2-1 | TRBD2 | TRBV14 | - | CASSLAGGLYNEQFF | TGTGCCAGCAGCCTAGCGGGAGGCCTCTACAATGAGCAGTTCTTC
TRBJ2-7 | - | TRBV7-7 | - | CASSPSGGWDEQYF | TGTGCCAGCAGCCCATCCGGGGGTTGGGACGAGCAGTACTTC